The sequence of this T cell receptor (beta chain) was determined in a study of blood T cell repertoires in COVID-19. Study overall: COVID-19 samples collected from the United States, Italy and Spain covered acute and convalescent phases.

Living in under 30 US areas, the participants were between roughly 18 and 89 years of age. As for this clone: The sample contains more than one DNA sequence encoding this CDR3.

Per the original methods: Reference gene primer amplification yielded estimated nucleated cell counts. This table comes from immunoSEQ multiplex PCR, and its TCRdb copy is limited to in-frame clones, with some not included. V, J and clone size reflect that table, while D and trimming were determined from the DNA. The repertoire holds about 270,000 clones, with about nine tenths as singletons. Trimming took off 0 bases at V and 4 bases at J, with 10 bases between the two ends. The CDR3 length is 14 residues. The germline gives CDR1 SGHRS, CDR2 YFSETQ. This clonotype originated in a woman aged 25 to 39 with acute COVID-19. The rearrangement joins TRBV5-1 to TRBJ2-5, with a weak D call TRBD2 (6 bases). Sequenced: PBMCs or T cells enriched from blood (not recorded which). CDR3 in DNA: TGCGCCAGCAGCTTGGGGCAGGGAGGAGAGACCCAGTACTTC. Amino acids: CASSLGQGGETQYF.